This T cell receptor (beta chain) was identified in a study of T cells in Graves' hyperthyroidism and ophthalmopathy. The CDR3 has 15 residues. The V gene end was trimmed by 6 bases and the J gene end by 4 bases; junction bases not matched to a gene: 8. Exclusions: uncontrolled infection, other autoimmune disease, pregnancy, lactation. The blood sample was taken at first hyperthyroidism diagnosis, before any ophthalmopathy symptoms. RNA transcripts yielded amplified TCR beta CDR3 regions. A first-round RT-PCR of the TCR CDR3 used the HTBI primer set. TCRdb re-analysed the multiplex PCR reads in MiXCR, keeping a single row per CDR3 protein. The profile covers 550,000 to 850,000 distinct CDR3 sequences, with about 17% appearing a single time and 16% taken by the ten largest.

The sample comprised blood. The source is a woman between 45 and 65 years old with Graves' hyperthyroidism that later progressed to Graves' ophthalmopathy. This chain links TRBV12-3 or TRBV12-4 with TRBJ1-5, with TRBD1 identical over 8 bases. As DNA, the CDR3 is TGTGCCAGCAGACCGACAGGGGATGGTAATCAGCCCCAGCATTTT. It yields the protein CASRPTGDGNQPQHF.